This T cell receptor beta chain comes out of a study of OX40 agonist ivuxolimab in advanced cancers. Libraries were prepared by immunoSEQ multiplex PCR; TCRdb keeps only in-frame clonotypes and omits some of them. The data contain more than 50,000 clones, 84% of them seen just once; the ten biggest clones take up about 4.5%. Material: CD4+ or CD8+ T cells sorted from blood, obtained in a trial of the OX40 agonist ivuxolimab. This receptor was taken from an adult with an advanced solid tumor such as melanoma, head and neck, liver or kidney cancer.

The CDR3 spells CASSSQAGGREKLFF. The CDR3 bases are TGTGCCAGTAGTTCCCAGGCGGGGGGCAGAGAAAAACTGTTTTTT. J is TRBJ1-4 and V is TRBV19; D is possibly TRBD1 (6 bases). The CDR3 has 15 amino acids. Germline V gene lookup returns CDR1 LNHDA and CDR2 SQIVND (reference sequence). Trimming removed 5 bases from V and 8 bases from J, with 18 bases in between.